This entry describes one TCR beta chain. Its target is unknown. The data were taken from a study of beta chain features in type 1 diabetes. Study results and caveats: Shorter TCRB CDR3s, moderately but significantly so, marked every one of the four CD4+ subsets in Type 1 diabetes patients. Comparison showed that naive, central memory and Treg TCRB repertoires appeared more similar among patients than among healthy donors.

V was pared by 5 bases and J by 4 bases, with 14 bases between. CDR3 size: 14 residues. Germline CDR1 MGHDK, CDR2 SYGVNS. All of the isolated RNA was reverse transcribed, so expressed TCRB transcripts were sequenced. The average read count of naive, central memory and regulatory T cell samples was approximately 3.9 million. Only in-frame clones appear in the TCRdb table, and some are missing; sequencing was by immunoSEQ multiplex PCR. The sample has more than 250,000 clones; about a fifth are singletons. This receptor was obtained from a middle-aged woman with type 1 diabetes. The rearrangement joins TRBV25-1 to TRBJ1-2; D uncertain. The sequenced sample was naive CD4+ T cells from blood. The CDR3 loop is CASSLNPPGYGYTF. The CDR3 DNA reads TGTGCCAGCAGTCTTAACCCGCCCGGCTATGGCTACACCTTC.